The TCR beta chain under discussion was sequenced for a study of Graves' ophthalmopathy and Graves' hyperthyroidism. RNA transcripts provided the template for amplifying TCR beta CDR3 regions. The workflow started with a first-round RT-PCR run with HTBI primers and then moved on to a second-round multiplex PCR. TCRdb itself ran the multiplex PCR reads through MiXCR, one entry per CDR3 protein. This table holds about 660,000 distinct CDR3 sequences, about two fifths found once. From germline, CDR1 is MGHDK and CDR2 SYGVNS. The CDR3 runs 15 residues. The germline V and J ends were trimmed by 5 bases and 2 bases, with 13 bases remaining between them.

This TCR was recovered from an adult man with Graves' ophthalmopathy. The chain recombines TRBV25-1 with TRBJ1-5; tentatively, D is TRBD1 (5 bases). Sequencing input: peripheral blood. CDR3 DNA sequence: TGTGCCAGCAGTACCAATGGAGGGGGCAATCAGCCCCAGCATTTT. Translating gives CASSTNGGGNQPQHF.